This T cell receptor (beta chain) was captured by sequencing in a study of shared clonotypes between healthy human individuals. On the study more broadly: Each donor had three CD4 naive, three CD4 memory, two CD8 naive and one CD8 memory plate. Study-wide results and limits: A handful of donors showed sharing of approximately 5% of naive CD4 clonotypes. Only blood samples were collected, and tissue repertoires likely differ.

Germline CDR1 and CDR2: KGHSH and LQKENI. The CDR3 covers 15 residues. The V end lost 2 bases, the J end lost 2 bases, and 13 bases lay between the germline ends. This clone was recorded only once. Antigen: not known. Profiling relied on immunoSEQ multiplex PCR, and the TCRdb table lists in-frame clones only, not all of them. The sample contains a few hundred thousand clones, approximately 96% of which appear only once. The sequencing input was memory CD8+ T cells sorted from blood. Subset here: CD45RO+ cells pooled with CCR7-negative TemRA cells. V is TRBV18 and J is TRBJ2-7; maybe TRBD1 (5 bases). The source is a man aged 30 to 45 in good health. The CDR3 is CASSPDQGYTYEQYF. The CDR3 DNA is TGTGCCAGCTCACCAGACCAGGGCTACACCTACGAGCAGTACTTC. Combining the CDR3 with reference TRBV18 and TRBJ2-7 gives the whole variable domain NAGVMQNPRHLVRRRGQEARLRCSPMKGHSHVYWYRQLPEEGLKFMVYLQKENIIDESGMPKERFSAEFPKEGPSILRIQQVVRGDSAAYFCASSPDQGYTYEQYFGPGTRLTVT.